The 26 T cell receptor beta chains listed next were all sequenced from one sample in a study of CD8 T cells in ankylosing spondylitis (dated by TCRdb to 2015 to 2018). Library prep was done by 5' RACE. Instrument on record: Illumina HiSeq 2500. In TCRdb, the public reads were trimmed at Q25 with fastp and aligned with MiXCR, with productive beta chains retained. Duplicate CDR3 protein sequences are folded into a single record with the most common DNA and genes. Recorded for this sample are some 130,000 distinct CDR3 sequences; approximately 7.4% of them occurred a single time. The ten most abundant clones make up 9.5% to 15% of the sample. Material for sequencing was blood, either unsorted or a sorted T cell fraction (not recorded which). Source of these receptors: a female donor with ankylosing spondylitis or in good health (not recorded which).

The chain's CDR3 is CSASRGPSGYNEQFF. The CDR3 DNA is TGCAGTGCTAGTAGGGGGCCGTCTGGGTACAATGAGCAGTTCTTC. The chain links TRBV20-1 to TRBJ2-1; 7 positions match TRBD1. Germline lookup yields CDR1 DFQATT and CDR2 SNEGSKA (reference sequence). Trimming removed 3 bases from V and 4 bases from J; junction bases left unmatched: 9. The CDR3 extends over 15 amino acids.

This clonotype was counted at least ten times. The chain uses TRBV6-5 and TRBJ1-2; D not certain. V dropped 2 bases and J dropped 1 base, with 11 bases sitting between them. Germline CDR1 reads MNHEY; CDR2 reads SVGAGI. This CDR3 is built from 15 residues. DNA for the CDR3: TGTGCCAGCAGTTACGGGGTAGAACTTAACTATGGCTACACCTTC. It codes for CASSYGVELNYGYTF.

This clonotype has ten or more counts. The chain joins TRBV27 to TRBJ2-3, with D unresolved. V was cut by 2 bases and J by 1 base, with 13 bases left in between. Germline-derived CDR1 and CDR2 are MNHEY and SMNVEV (reference sequence). CDR3 length: 16 residues. CDR3 sequence: CASSLLPRRGTDTQYF. DNA for the CDR3: TGTGCCAGCAGTTTACTCCCCCGTAGGGGCACAGATACGCAGTATTTT.

This clonotype was seen repeatedly, ten times or more. The gene calls are TRBV5-1 and TRBJ2-7; 8 bases are a match to TRBD2. CDR1 is SGHRS and CDR2 is YFSETQ in the germline V gene. There are 15 residues in the CDR3. Unmatched junction bases numbered 6, after V lost 4 bases and J lost 0 bases. The DNA for the CDR3 is TGCGCCAGCAGCGTTACCGGGACTAGCTCCTACGAGCAGTACTTC. Translated: CASSVTGTSSYEQYF.

The chain joins TRBV11-2 to TRBJ1-3, with D uncertain. Germline CDR1 SGHAT, CDR2 FQNNGV. CDR3 length: 16 amino acids. Trimming took 1 base from V and 0 from J, leaving 10 bases between them. The CDR3 nucleotides are TGTGCCAGCAGCTTAGCCCCACGGGGCTCTGGAAACACCATATATTTT. The encoded protein is CASSLAPRGSGNTIYF.

The rearrangement joins TRBV6-2 or TRBV6-3 to TRBJ1-3; TRBD1 is a possible D gene (6 bases). The CDR3 length is 15 residues. Germline values: CDR1 MNHEY, CDR2 SVGEGT. V lost 7 bases, J lost 2 bases, and 15 bases lay in between. The CDR3 loop reads CASTRIWTAGNTIYF. CDR3 sequence (DNA): TGTGCCAGCACCAGAATTTGGACAGCTGGAAACACCATATATTTT.

This clonotype was seen at least ten times. The rearrangement joins TRBV5-1 to TRBJ2-5; TRBD2 matches at 8 bases. Per germline, CDR1 SGHRS and CDR2 YFSETQ. The V and J ends lost 4 bases and 3 bases, in that order; junction bases with no gene match: 8. The CDR3 has 15 residues. CDR3 nucleotides: TGCGCCAGCAGCCCACCGGGTAGCGGGGAAGAGACCCAGTACTTC. It specifies CASSPPGSGEETQYF.

This clonotype has ten or more counts. This chain joins TRBV20-1 and TRBJ2-7; D might be TRBD1 (6 bases). The CDR3 length is 12 residues. Trimming left V 4 bases short and J 4 bases short, with 11 bases between. Germline V gene lookup returns CDR1 DFQATT and CDR2 SNEGSKA (reference sequence). The DNA of the CDR3 is TGCAGTGCTAAAGACAGGCTATACGAGCAGTACTTC. This translates into CSAKDRLYEQYF.

This clonotype has a count of ten or more. V is TRBV7-9 and J is TRBJ1-1; a possible D gene is TRBD1 (6 bases). The germline V and J ends were trimmed by 3 bases and 4 bases, with 12 bases remaining between them. CDR1 and CDR2 (germline): SEHNR, FQNEAQ (reference sequence). This CDR3 is built from 14 residues. CDR3 amino acids: CASSFLVGGTEAFF. In nucleotides, the CDR3 is TGTGCCAGCAGCTTTTTAGTAGGGGGCACTGAAGCTTTCTTT.

CDR3 protein: CASSPPPDRVTYNEQFF. In DNA, the CDR3 is TGTGCCAGCAGCCCACCCCCCGACAGGGTAACCTACAATGAGCAGTTCTTC. The rearrangement links TRBV7-9 to TRBJ2-1; 7 positions agree with TRBD1. The CDR3 is 17 residues long. Germline V lookup: CDR1 SEHNR, CDR2 FQNEAQ (reference sequence). V lost 5 bases and J lost 2; bases outside the gene matches: 12. Full variable domain (missing parts from reference TRBV7-9 and TRBJ2-1): DTGVSQNPRHKITKRGQNVTFRCDPISEHNRLYWYRQTLGQGPEFLTYFQNEAQLEKSRLLSDRFSAERPKGSFSTLEIQRTEQGDSAMYLCASSPPPDRVTYNEQFFGPGTRLTVL.

In regard to this clonotype: A clone one base away is much larger, so this may be a read error. This sequence joins TRBV20-1 and TRBJ1-5; the match to TRBD1 covers 7 bases. In germline, CDR1 is DFQATT, CDR2 SNEGSKA (reference sequence). CDR3 length: 13 amino acids. CDR3 sequence (DNA): TGCAGTGCTAGGAGGGACAGCCATCAGCTCCAGCATTTT. It translates to CSARRDSHQLQHF.

This clonotype was counted ten times or more. The gene calls are TRBV2 and TRBJ1-2; tentative D call: TRBD1 (6 bases). Trimming cost V 6 bases and J 13 bases, with 18 bases left between them. The CDR3 has 12 amino acids. Germline CDR1 and CDR2: SNHLY and FYNNEI. CDR3 amino acids: CASSPTGGPGTF. CDR3 nucleotide sequence: TGTGCCAGCAGCCCGACGGGGGGCCCGGGCACCTTC.

This clonotype appeared many times. The CDR3 sequence is CASSQFKNQPQHF. The CDR3 nucleotides are TGTGCCAGCAGCCAATTTAAGAATCAGCCCCAGCATTTT. This sequence joins TRBV3-1 and TRBJ1-5; the D is unclear. This CDR3 spans 13 amino acids. V was cut by 2 bases and J by 4 bases, with 6 bases left in between. Germline CDR1 is LGHDT and CDR2 is YNNKEL (reference sequence).

This clonotype was detected ten times or more. The J gene is TRBJ1-2, the V gene TRBV7-9, with 7 nucleotides matching TRBD1. Per germline, CDR1 SEHNR and CDR2 FQNEAQ (reference sequence). J gave up 4 bases and V 6 bases, and 5 bases lay outside the gene matches. The CDR3 contains 13 residues. The CDR3 DNA reads as TGTGCCAGCAGGGAGGGACAGCCCTATGGCTACACCTTC. Protein: CASREGQPYGYTF.

This clonotype was detected only a few times. The chain combines TRBV7-2 with TRBJ2-1; TRBD2 matches at 10 bases. The CDR3 loop spans 19 amino acids. V shed 2 bases and J 5 bases; nucleotides not matched to a gene: 15. Germline V gene lookup returns CDR1 SGHTA and CDR2 FQGNSA. The CDR3 nucleotides read TGTGCCAGCAGCTTACGCCGTAAAATAGCGGGGGGCCCCGACAATGAGCAGTTCTTC. Its translation: CASSLRRKIAGGPDNEQFF.

This clonotype turned up a few times. The rearrangement joins TRBV19 to TRBJ2-2; D uncertain. CDR1 is LNHDA, CDR2 SQIVND, per germline (reference sequence). CDR3 length equals 12 residues. V was trimmed by 6 bases and J by 6 bases, leaving 8 bases between them. Here the CDR3 reads CASSNLAGELFF. As DNA, the CDR3 is TGTGCCAGTAGCAATCTAGCCGGGGAGCTGTTTTTT. The full variable domain, its missing parts supplied by reference TRBV19 and TRBJ2-2, is DGGITQSPKYLFRKEGQNVTLSCEQNLNHDAMYWYRQDPGQGLRLIYYSQIVNDFQKGDIAEGYSVSREKKESFPLTVTSAQKNPTAFYLCASSNLAGELFFGEGSRLTVL.

Many counts were recorded for this clonotype. The rearrangement links TRBV20-1 to TRBJ2-7; D not resolved. The CDR3 length is 14 residues. V dropped 1 base and J dropped 2 bases, with 12 bases sitting between them. Germline lookup yields CDR1 DFQATT and CDR2 SNEGSKA (reference sequence). The CDR3 DNA follows: TGCAGTGCTAGAGTGGAACTGGGAACCTACGAGCAGTACTTC. This codes for CSARVELGTYEQYF.

Many counts were recorded for this clonotype. The chain links TRBV5-1 to TRBJ1-2; 7 positions match TRBD1. The CDR3 contains 13 residues. The J segment lost 3 bases and the V segment lost 4 bases, leaving 3 bases of the junction unmatched. Germline assignment: CDR1 SGHRS and CDR2 YFSETQ. In DNA form, the CDR3 reads TGCGCCAGCAGCGAACAGGGGTACTATGGCTACACCTTC. Translated, it gives CASSEQGYYGYTF.

This clonotype showed up just a few times. At one end, the junction sequence differs from germline, possibly due to a read error. V gene TRBV12-3 or TRBV12-4 combines with J gene TRBJ2-5, with 11 bases that match TRBD2. This CDR3 is 19 amino acids long. The CDR3 DNA follows: TGTACCAGCAGTTCCCCCCCTGGACTAGCGGGCACCTCACAAGAGACCCAGTACTTC. Its translation: CTSSSPPGLAGTSQETQYF.

This clonotype has ten or more counts. V gene TRBV13 combines with J gene TRBJ2-3, with D possibly being TRBD2 (5 bases). The V gene's germline CDR1 is PRHDT and CDR2 FYEKMQ (reference sequence). This CDR3 is built from 16 residues. Trimming left V 5 bases short and J 6 bases short, with 21 bases between. CDR3 nucleotide sequence: TGTGCCAGCAGCGCACTAGTAACTCGGCCGGGGGATACGCAGTATTTT. It yields the protein CASSALVTRPGDTQYF.

This clonotype was observed at least ten times. The chain uses TRBV7-8 and TRBJ2-3; TRBD2 agrees at 8 bases. Losses at the gene ends were 4 bases for V and 2 bases for J; bases not matched to a gene: 5. The CDR3 covers 15 residues. Germline V lookup: CDR1 SGHVS, CDR2 FQNEAQ. The CDR3 region is CASSSLRGDTDTQYF. DNA of the CDR3: TGTGCCAGCAGCTCCCTGCGGGGGGACACAGATACGCAGTATTTT. The entire variable domain, with the rest obtained from reference TRBV7-8 and TRBJ2-3, is as follows: GAGVSQSPRYKVAKRGQDVALRCDPISGHVSLFWYQQALGQGPEFLTYFQNEAQLDKSGLPSDRFFAERPEGSVSTLKIQRTQQEDSAVYLCASSSLRGDTDTQYFGPGTRLTVL.

About this clonotype itself: The germline gene is not matched at one end of the junction; a read error may be the cause. This rearrangement joins TRBV5-1 to TRBJ1-1; no clear D gene. Germline assignment: CDR1 SGHRS and CDR2 YFSETQ. This CDR3 spans 13 amino acids. The CDR3 is CANSLNLNTEAFF. The CDR3 region has the DNA TGCGCCAACAGCTTGAACTTGAACACTGAAGCTTTCTTT.

This clonotype occurred many times. This chain links TRBV7-2 with TRBJ1-2; D gene uncertain. Germline lookup yields CDR1 SGHTA and CDR2 FQGNSA. This CDR3 is built from 14 residues. Trimming left V 0 bases short and J 4 bases short, with 9 bases between. CDR3 in DNA: TGTGCCAGCAGCTTAGCGTCAGGAGGCTATGGCTACACCTTC. Its translation: CASSLASGGYGYTF. Combining the CDR3 with reference TRBV7-2 and TRBJ1-2 gives the whole variable domain GAGVSQSPSNKVTEKGKDVELRCDPISGHTALYWYRQSLGQGLEFLIYFQGNSAPDKSGLPSDRFSAERTGGSVSTLTIQRTQQEDSAVYLCASSLASGGYGYTFGSGTRLTVV.

The chain carries TRBV7-3 and TRBJ2-3, with TRBD2 as a possible D gene (5 bases). The V gene lost 3 bases and the J gene lost 2 bases, with 6 bases spanning the gap. The CDR3 runs to 13 residues. CDR1 is SGHTA, CDR2 FQGTGA, per germline. The CDR3 DNA sequence: TGTGCCAGCAGCTTGACTAACACAGATACGCAGTATTTT. This codes for CASSLTNTDTQYF.

This clonotype was seen ten or more times. The J gene is TRBJ2-3, the V gene TRBV20-1, with a tentative D call TRBD1 (5 bases). V was cut by 5 bases and J by 2 bases, with 14 bases left in between. Germline assignment: CDR1 DFQATT and CDR2 SNEGSKA (reference sequence). There are 14 residues in the CDR3. The CDR3 loop reads CSAHDSLYTDTQYF. The CDR3 coding sequence is TGCAGTGCTCATGACAGTCTATACACAGATACGCAGTATTTT.

This clonotype has ten or more counts. V usage is TRBV20-1 and J usage is TRBJ1-2, with a possible D match to TRBD1 (6 bases). V was pared by 2 bases and J by 3 bases, with 7 bases between. The length of the CDR3 is 12 residues. From germline, CDR1 is DFQATT and CDR2 SNEGSKA (reference sequence). The CDR3 spells CSARPGDYGYTF. The CDR3, as DNA: TGCAGTGCTAGACCAGGGGACTATGGCTACACCTTC.